The next 23 T cell receptor beta chains were all read from a single sample in a study of T cell repertoires in cytomegalovirus infection. TCRdb ran MiXCR on the reads and lists one entry per CDR3 protein. Of approximately 550,000 distinct CDR3 sequences detected, 16% appear once; the ten largest clones hold approximately 24%. Sequencing input: CD8+ T cells from PBMCs. These receptors all stem from a human donor in good health (CMV status not recorded). Some clones in this sample may be carry-over from other donors' samples.

This clonotype showed up many times. The chain carries TRBV6-6 and TRBJ1-1; no clear D gene. Trimming left V 4 bases short and J 3 bases short, with 9 bases between. Germline values: CDR1 MNHNY, CDR2 SVGAGI (reference sequence). The CDR3 runs to 13 residues. The CDR3 is CASSSPDHTEAFF. The CDR3 DNA follows: TGTGCCAGCAGTTCCCCGGACCACACTGAAGCTTTCTTT.

This clonotype was seen a handful of times. The CDR3 reads CASSHHSDGPYEQYF. The DNA of the CDR3 is TGTGCCAGCAGCCATCATTCGGACGGGCCCTACGAGCAGTACTTC. This chain joins TRBV14 and TRBJ2-7; no reliable D call. Germline lookup yields CDR1 SGHDN and CDR2 FVKESK. The CDR3 contains 15 residues. V lost 3 bases to trimming and J lost 2 bases, with 14 bases between them.

This clonotype occurred many times. The chain links TRBV7-3 to TRBJ1-1; D is unresolved. Trimming removed 5 bases at V and 2 bases at J, with 9 bases between. Germline CDR1 SGHTA, CDR2 FQGTGA. The CDR3 sequence is 13 residues long. CDR3 region: CASSPLDNTEAFF. Here the CDR3 DNA reads TGTGCCAGCAGCCCTTTGGACAACACTGAAGCTTTCTTT.

This clonotype was seen a few times. The genes are TRBV5-6 and TRBJ2-7; D call uncertain. The V gene's germline CDR1 is SGHDT and CDR2 YYEEEE. The CDR3 runs to 13 residues. Trimming stripped 4 bases from V and 5 bases from J, with 13 bases between. The DNA for the CDR3 is TGTGCCAGCAGCCCCCCCGGGTTTCACGAGCAGTACTTC. This encodes CASSPPGFHEQYF.

This clonotype showed up many times. The chain recombines TRBV11-2 with TRBJ2-5; weak D call: TRBD2 (5 bases). The CDR3 has 17 residues. Trimming left V 2 bases short and J 1 base short, with 17 bases between. The V gene's germline CDR1 is SGHAT and CDR2 FQNNGV. This chain's CDR3 is CASSLWARAATQETQYF. DNA for the CDR3: TGTGCCAGCAGCTTATGGGCGCGGGCCGCGACCCAAGAGACCCAGTACTTC.

This clonotype was detected ten times or more. This chain joins TRBV7-2 and TRBJ2-5; the D is unclear. The CDR3 length is 13 residues. Germline lookup yields CDR1 SGHTA and CDR2 FQGNSA. With 2 bases removed from V and 4 bases from J, the gap between germline ends came to 8 bases. The CDR3 DNA reads as TGTGCCAGCAGCTTACCCCCGGGAGAGACCCAGTACTTC. Protein product: CASSLPPGETQYF.

A note on this clonotype: Being one base from a much bigger clone, this may be a read error. The V call is TRBV7-3, the J call TRBJ2-7; D is uncertain. Germline V gene sequence: CDR1 SGHTA, CDR2 FQGTGA. V lost 2 bases to trimming and J lost 7 bases, with 9 bases between them. The CDR3 sequence is 12 residues long. CDR3: CASSLDWEEQYF. In DNA form, the CDR3 reads TGTGCCAGCAGCTTAGACTGGGAAGAGCAGTACTTC.

This clonotype has ten or more counts. The chain recombines TRBV29-1 with TRBJ2-1; 10 bases line up with TRBD2. The J segment lost 6 bases and the V segment lost 3 bases, leaving 2 bases of the junction unmatched. There are 13 residues in the CDR3. CDR1 and CDR2 (germline): SQVTM, ANQGSEA. The DNA for the CDR3 is TGCAGCGTTGAGGGACTAGCGACCAATGAGCAGTTCTTC. Translation: CSVEGLATNEQFF.

This chain connects TRBV5-6 to TRBJ1-1; no clear D. There are 14 residues in the CDR3. The germline V and J ends were trimmed by 4 bases and 5 bases, with 15 bases remaining between them. Per germline, CDR1 SGHDT and CDR2 YYEEEE. CDR3 region: CASSPSRGLTEAFF. Here the CDR3 DNA reads TGTGCCAGCAGCCCCTCCAGAGGGCTGACTGAAGCTTTCTTT.

This clonotype was seen only a few times. The chain combines TRBV6-5 with TRBJ1-1, with TRBD1 identical over 9 bases. V was clipped by 0 bases and J by 4 bases; unmatched bases: 9. CDR3 size: 17 residues. Germline V lookup: CDR1 MNHEY, CDR2 SVGAGI. The CDR3: CASSYSIGDRVGTEAFF. The CDR3 DNA follows: TGTGCCAGCAGTTACTCGATTGGGGACAGGGTCGGCACTGAAGCTTTCTTT.

This clonotype was recorded many times. This sequence joins TRBV12-3 or TRBV12-4 and TRBJ1-5; perhaps TRBD1 as D (5 bases). This CDR3 is built from 15 residues. Trimming took 5 bases from V and 6 from J, leaving 17 bases between them. The chain's CDR3 is CASSPGTRRGQPQHF. The CDR3 bases are TGTGCCAGCAGTCCGGGGACCCGGAGGGGTCAGCCCCAGCATTTT.

A single count supports this clonotype. In this CDR3 the conserved last residue, phenylalanine or tryptophan, is missing, so a read error is likely. The chain has TRBV28 and TRBJ2-6; 8 positions agree with TRBD1. V lost 4 bases to trimming and J lost 3 bases; unmatched junction nucleotides: 11. The germline V gene has CDR1 MDHEN and CDR2 SYDVKM. This CDR3 is 18 amino acids long. CDR3 sequence: CASSSIRGRNDGANVLTL. DNA of the CDR3: TGTGCCAGCAGTTCCATCAGGGGGCGTAATGATGGGGCCAACGTCCTGACTTTA.

This clonotype was observed many times. The V gene is TRBV12-3 or TRBV12-4, the J gene TRBJ1-1; 8 bases are a match to TRBD1. V lost 6 bases to trimming and J lost 3 bases; unmatched junction nucleotides: 3. The CDR3 loop spans 13 amino acids. CDR3 residues: CASSQTGDTEAFF. In DNA form, the CDR3 reads TGTGCCAGCAGCCAGACAGGGGACACTGAAGCTTTCTTT.

This clonotype was counted ten times or more. This chain's CDR3 is CASSLGQPLRANQPQHF. CDR3 DNA: TGTGCCAGCAGTTTAGGACAGCCGCTCCGGGCCAATCAGCCCCAGCATTTT. This chain joins TRBV28 and TRBJ1-5, with a weak D call TRBD1 (6 bases). The V end was cut by 2 bases, the J end by 3 bases, with 17 bases between. Germline CDR1 MDHEN, CDR2 SYDVKM. The CDR3 has 17 amino acids.

The sample holds a few counts of this clonotype. CDR3 DNA sequence: TGTGCCAGTAGTAAACCCCCTGATCTCTCCTACAATGAGCAGTTCTTC. Its translation is CASSKPPDLSYNEQFF. The chain couples TRBV19 to TRBJ2-1; no clear D. Germline V gives CDR1 LNHDA, CDR2 SQIVND (reference sequence). V gave up 4 bases and J gave up 0 bases, with 13 bases separating them. The CDR3 length is 16 residues.

A few counts support this clonotype. CDR3 coding DNA: TGTGCCAGCAGTTACTCGTTCCCCCCCGACAAGAACACTGAAGCTTTCTTT. Amino acids: CASSYSFPPDKNTEAFF. The chain links TRBV6-5 to TRBJ1-1; the D is unclear. Germline assignment: CDR1 MNHEY and CDR2 SVGAGI. The CDR3 sequence is 17 residues long. V was clipped by 0 bases and J by 1 base, with 15 bases between them.

This clonotype was observed at least ten times. The chain recombines TRBV7-9 with TRBJ2-5; 11 bases map to TRBD1. This CDR3 contains 14 residues. Looked up from germline, CDR1 is SEHNR and CDR2 is FQNEAQ (reference sequence). The V segment lost 5 bases and the J segment 5 bases; nucleotides outside the gene matches: 4. The DNA of the CDR3 is TGTGCCAGCAGCCTGGACAGGGGGCAGGAGACCCAGTACTTC. Its translation: CASSLDRGQETQYF.

This clonotype was detected a few times. The genes are TRBV12-3 or TRBV12-4 and TRBJ2-2, with D possibly TRBD1 on 6 matching bases. This CDR3 has 15 amino acids. The V end lost 3 bases, the J end lost 4 bases, and 12 bases lay between the germline ends. CDR3 residues: CASSFLQGSTGELFF. CDR3 nucleotides: TGTGCCAGCAGTTTCCTACAGGGTTCCACCGGGGAGCTGTTTTTT.

This clonotype was found a few times. The V call is TRBV6-5, the J call TRBJ2-6, with a possible D match to TRBD1 (6 bases). Germline V gives CDR1 MNHEY, CDR2 SVGAGI. The ends were cut back, 7 bases at V and 2 bases at J, with 12 bases in the middle. CDR3 size: 15 residues. The CDR3 spells CASTEDSAGANVLTF. In DNA form, the CDR3 reads TGTGCCAGCACAGAGGACAGTGCTGGGGCCAACGTCCTGACTTTC.

This clonotype has just a few counts. The CDR3 bases are TGTGCCAGTAGTATCGGGGACAGGGTATACGAGCAGTACTTC. Translated: CASSIGDRVYEQYF. The chain couples TRBV19 to TRBJ2-7; 9 nucleotides line up with TRBD1. Germline V lookup: CDR1 LNHDA, CDR2 SQIVND (reference sequence). Trimming removed 3 bases from V and 4 bases from J; junction bases left unmatched: 4. The CDR3 runs 14 residues.

This clonotype was counted only a few times. This chain joins TRBV5-4 and TRBJ2-1; TRBD2 matches at 7 bases. Germline lookup yields CDR1 SGHNT and CDR2 YYREEE (reference sequence). J was trimmed by 2 bases and V by 4 bases; bases with no gene match: 6. The CDR3 runs 15 residues. DNA of the CDR3: TGTGCCAGCAGCATCAAGCGGGAAACCTACAATGAGCAGTTCTTC. It encodes CASSIKRETYNEQFF.

The chain joins TRBV19 to TRBJ2-6; 9 nucleotides align to TRBD1. Germline assignment: CDR1 LNHDA and CDR2 SQIVND (reference sequence). This CDR3 region has 19 residues. V was clipped by 1 base and J by 0 bases; unmatched bases: 7. CDR3 sequence reads: CASSIGGQGWHSGANVLTF. CDR3 coding DNA: TGTGCCAGTAGTATAGGTGGACAGGGGTGGCACTCTGGGGCCAACGTCCTGACTTTC.

Ten or more counts support this clonotype. V is TRBV11-2 and J is TRBJ2-7; 7 nucleotides match TRBD1. J gave up 2 bases and V 4 bases, and 8 bases lay outside the gene matches. Looked up from germline, CDR1 is SGHAT and CDR2 is FQNNGV. The CDR3 runs to 15 residues. CDR3 nucleotide sequence: TGTGCCAGCAGCTCCACAGGGGACCTACCCTACGAGCAGTACTTC. It translates to CASSSTGDLPYEQYF. Full variable domain (missing parts from reference TRBV11-2 and TRBJ2-7): EAGVAQSPRYKIIEKRQSVAFWCNPISGHATLYWYQQILGQGPKLLIQFQNNGVVDDSQLPKDRFSAERLKGVDSTLKIQPAKLEDSAVYLCASSSTGDLPYEQYFGPGTRLTVT.